A selection of T cell receptor beta chains follows, all from one sample in a study of blood T cell repertoires in COVID-19. TCRdb keeps only in-frame clones here, not all; method: immunoSEQ multiplex PCR. The sample lists 150,000 or so clones; about 90% were seen once. Specimen: PBMCs or T cells enriched from blood (not recorded which). The receptors here all came from a woman aged 45-65 years who had recovered from COVID-19. The CDR3 runs from the conserved cysteine through the conserved F or W. The D gene is left open where the match is weak. A row's size may be missing; if present it is once, few, many or a size class.

d_call | clone_size | j_call | v_call | cdr3_aa | cdr3_nt
NA | NA | TRBJ1-1 | TRBV7-2 | CASSEDTWPGAFF | TGTGCCAGCAGCGAGGACACCTGGCCGGGAGCTTTCTTT
TRBD1 | once | TRBJ2-1 | TRBV19 | CASSTGTGGKYNEQFF | TGTGCCAGTAGTACCGGGACAGGGGGAAAGTACAATGAGCAGTTCTTC
NA | NA | TRBJ1-2 | TRBV7-9 | CASSLLGQGESGYTF | TGTGCCAGCAGCTTGCTCGGTCAGGGTGAATCTGGCTACACCTTC
TRBD1 | NA | TRBJ1-1 | TRBV3-1/TRBV3-2 | CASGQGRPEAFF | TGTGCCAGCGGACAGGGCCGGCCTGAAGCTTTCTTT
TRBD2 | NA | TRBJ2-5 | TRBV18 | CANSDGGSRETQYF | TGTGCCAATTCGGATGGCGGGAGTAGGGAGACCCAGTACTTC
TRBD1 | NA | TRBJ1-4 | TRBV13 | CASSWGQGAEKLFF | TGTGCCAGCAGCTGGGGACAGGGGGCTGAAAAACTGTTTTTT
NA | once | TRBJ1-1 | TRBV18 | CASSPPGLMNTEAFF | TGTGCCAGCTCACCACCAGGACTGATGAACACTGAAGCTTTCTTT
TRBD1 | NA | TRBJ1-6 | TRBV18 | CASSPLGTGGENSPLHF | TGTGCCAGCTCACCACTCGGGACAGGGGGGGAGAATTCACCCCTCCACTTT
NA | once | TRBJ1-5 | TRBV4-2 | CASSQGSQDIWGRNQPQHF | TGTGCCAGCAGCCAAGGCTCCCAGGACATTTGGGGTCGGAATCAGCCCCAGCATTTT
NA | once | TRBJ1-4 | TRBV28 | CASRPGGFPRATNEKLFF | TGTGCCAGCAGACCCGGGGGGTTCCCTAGGGCAACTAATGAAAAACTGTTTTTT
TRBD1 | NA | TRBJ1-4 | TRBV28 | CASSSLMPGTGRLTNEKLFF | TGTGCCAGCAGTTCTCTAATGCCTGGGACAGGGAGGCTGACTAATGAAAAACTGTTTTTT
TRBD1 | NA | TRBJ1-1 | TRBV5-1 | CASSWGTGQSTEAFF | TGCGCCAGCAGCTGGGGGACAGGGCAAAGCACTGAAGCTTTCTTT
TRBD1 | NA | TRBJ2-1 | TRBV11-3 | CASSPRDRGGGQFF | TGTGCCAGCAGCCCCCGGGACAGGGGCGGTGGTCAGTTCTTC
TRBD1 | NA | TRBJ1-5 | TRBV6-1 | CASSERDREDQPQHF | TGTGCCAGCAGTGAAAGGGACAGGGAGGATCAGCCCCAGCATTTT
NA | NA | TRBJ2-1 | TRBV30 | CAWSVVPRLPEQFF | TGTGCCTGGAGTGTAGTCCCCCGACTCCCTGAGCAGTTCTTC
TRBD1 | NA | TRBJ1-1 | TRBV27 | CASSADRGTTEAFF | TGTGCCAGCAGTGCCGACAGGGGAACCACTGAAGCTTTCTTT
TRBD2 | NA | TRBJ2-1 | TRBV7-2 | CASSLRTGPGGFLYNEQFF | TGTGCCAGCAGCTTAAGAACGGGTCCGGGAGGGTTCCTTTACAATGAGCAGTTCTTC
NA | NA | TRBJ2-2 | TRBV7-9 | CASSLDFNTGELFF | TGTGCCAGCAGCTTGGACTTTAACACCGGGGAGCTGTTTTTT
NA | NA | TRBJ2-3 | TRBV29-1 | CSVMTGGDTQYF | TGCAGCGTGATGACTGGAGGAGATACGCAGTATTTT